Listed below are T cell receptor beta chains from one sample, sequenced in a study of blood T cell repertoires in COVID-19. Sequencing used immunoSEQ multiplex PCR; TCRdb keeps in-frame clones, though not all of them. Among around 63,000 clones listed, just over 85% were seen once. The sequenced material came from peripheral blood. The receptors here all came from a woman older than 75 with active COVID-19. Both conserved end residues are part of each CDR3. Fields, in order: V gene, CDR3 protein.

v_call: TRBV18
cdr3_aa: CASSPEGAEQYF

v_call: TRBV28
cdr3_aa: CASSLVAGETRGYTF

v_call: TRBV27
cdr3_aa: CASSLGQGGNEQFF

v_call: TRBV9
cdr3_aa: CASSVDRGRSGYTF

v_call: TRBV19
cdr3_aa: CASNAGGGNSEQYF

v_call: TRBV10-3
cdr3_aa: CAISPRGVQETQYF

v_call: TRBV7-7
cdr3_aa: CASSPGLASYNEQFF

v_call: TRBV7-2
cdr3_aa: CASSPSEGQGAFF

v_call: TRBV10-3
cdr3_aa: CAISPRTGAEGEQYF

v_call: TRBV4-3
cdr3_aa: CASSQDGTQPPYNEQFF

v_call: TRBV9
cdr3_aa: CASSVRGTDTQYF

v_call: TRBV10-3
cdr3_aa: CAIRSSGGLETQYF

v_call: TRBV5-1
cdr3_aa: CASSRDESSGNTIYF

v_call: TRBV7-6
cdr3_aa: CASSPAEETQYF

v_call: TRBV7-2
cdr3_aa: CASSFSGLRNSPLHF

v_call: TRBV7-3
cdr3_aa: CASSQMAGRPGELFF

v_call: TRBV29-1
cdr3_aa: CSVEENLNTDTQYF

v_call: TRBV6-2/TRBV6-3
cdr3_aa: CASSSQLAKNIQYF

v_call: TRBV3-1/TRBV3-2
cdr3_aa: CASSPGYSGETQYF

v_call: TRBV6-5
cdr3_aa: CASSYSAGFGTGELFF

v_call: TRBV19
cdr3_aa: CASSQIMVAGEYNEQFF

v_call: TRBV19
cdr3_aa: CASSKQGTGLRSPLHF

v_call: TRBV4-3
cdr3_aa: CASSQELLATLNTGELFF

v_call: TRBV15
cdr3_aa: CATSRSNTYNEQFF

v_call: TRBV9
cdr3_aa: CASSVATSGTVQETQYF

v_call: TRBV3-1/TRBV3-2
cdr3_aa: CASSLYHTENTEAFF

v_call: TRBV30
cdr3_aa: CAWRGQPRGEQFF